This TCR beta chain came from a study of Ad26.COV2.S vaccination and SARS-CoV-2 variants. The treatment: approximately 18 received Ad26.COV2.S at low or high dose, single or two shots; roughly five received placebo; per-sample allocation not given. Sampling was performed 63 days after the first vaccine or placebo injection. Profiled with immunoSEQ multiplex PCR; TCRdb holds only in-frame clones, not every one. The data contain about 680,000 clones, 89% of them seen just once; the ten biggest clones take up about 1.5%. CDR1 is SGHRS and CDR2 is YFSETQ in the germline V gene. This CDR3 is built from 15 residues. V was clipped by 2 bases and J by 0 bases, with 12 bases between them.

The receptor's source is a person aged 18-60 years who received the Ad26.COV2.S COVID-19 vaccine or a placebo. The sequencing used peripheral blood, collected in a trial of Ad26.COV2.S vaccine versus placebo. The chain links TRBV5-1 to TRBJ2-7; no clear D gene. In DNA form, the CDR3 reads TGCGCCAGCAGCTTCGAAGGGAACCCCTCCTACGAGCAGTACTTC. Translated: CASSFEGNPSYEQYF.